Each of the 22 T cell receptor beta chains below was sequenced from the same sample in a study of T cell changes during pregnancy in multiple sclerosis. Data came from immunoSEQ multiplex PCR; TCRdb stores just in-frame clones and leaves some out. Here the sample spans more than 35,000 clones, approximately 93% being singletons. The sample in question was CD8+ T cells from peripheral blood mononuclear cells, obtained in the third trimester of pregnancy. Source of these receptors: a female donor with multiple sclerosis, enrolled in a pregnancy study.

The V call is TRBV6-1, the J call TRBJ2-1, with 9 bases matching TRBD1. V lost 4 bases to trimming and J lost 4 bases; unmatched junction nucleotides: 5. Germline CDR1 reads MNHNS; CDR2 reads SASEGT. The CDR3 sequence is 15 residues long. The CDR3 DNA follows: TGTGCCAGCAGTGCCGGGACAGGGTCGTACAATGAGCAGTTCTTC. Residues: CASSAGTGSYNEQFF.

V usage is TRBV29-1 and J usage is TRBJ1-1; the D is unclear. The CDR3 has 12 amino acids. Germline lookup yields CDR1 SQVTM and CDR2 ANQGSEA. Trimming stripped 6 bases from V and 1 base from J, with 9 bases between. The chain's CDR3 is CSVETGNTEAFF. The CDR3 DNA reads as TGCAGCGTCGAAACCGGGAACACTGAAGCTTTCTTT.

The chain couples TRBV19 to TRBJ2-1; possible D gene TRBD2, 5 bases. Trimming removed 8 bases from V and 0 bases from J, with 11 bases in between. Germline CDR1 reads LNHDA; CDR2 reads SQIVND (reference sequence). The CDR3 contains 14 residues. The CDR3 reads CASQGRNSYNEQFF. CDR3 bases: TGTGCCAGTCAAGGGAGAAACTCCTACAATGAGCAGTTCTTC. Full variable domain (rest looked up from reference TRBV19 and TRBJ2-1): DGGITQSPKYLFRKEGQNVTLSCEQNLNHDAMYWYRQDPGQGLRLIYYSQIVNDFQKGDIAEGYSVSREKKESFPLTVTSAQKNPTAFYLCASQGRNSYNEQFFGPGTRLTVL.

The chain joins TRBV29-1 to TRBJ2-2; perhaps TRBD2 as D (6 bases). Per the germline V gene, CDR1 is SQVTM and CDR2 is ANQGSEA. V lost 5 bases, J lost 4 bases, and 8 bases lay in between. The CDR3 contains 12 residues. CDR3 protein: CSVLSGTGELFF. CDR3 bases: TGCAGCGTTCTTAGCGGCACCGGGGAGCTGTTTTTT.

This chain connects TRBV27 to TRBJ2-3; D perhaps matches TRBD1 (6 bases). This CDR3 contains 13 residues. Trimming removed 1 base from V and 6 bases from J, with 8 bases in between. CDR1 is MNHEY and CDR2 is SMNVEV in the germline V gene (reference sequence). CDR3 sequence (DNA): TGTGCCAGCAGTTTATTCAGGGGTGATACGCAGTATTTT. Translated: CASSLFRGDTQYF.

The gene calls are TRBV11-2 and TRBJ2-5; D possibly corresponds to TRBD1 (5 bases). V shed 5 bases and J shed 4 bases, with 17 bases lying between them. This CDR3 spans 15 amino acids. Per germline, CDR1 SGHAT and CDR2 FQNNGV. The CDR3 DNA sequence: TGTGCCAGCAGCCCGGCGGAGCTAGGGGCAGAGACCCAGTACTTC. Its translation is CASSPAELGAETQYF.

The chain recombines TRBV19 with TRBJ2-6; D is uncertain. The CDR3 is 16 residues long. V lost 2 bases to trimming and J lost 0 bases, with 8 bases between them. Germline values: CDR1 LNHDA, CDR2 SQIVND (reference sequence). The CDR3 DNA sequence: TGTGCCAGTAGTATAAGTAGCAGCTCTGGGGCCAACGTCCTGACTTTC. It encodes CASSISSSSGANVLTF. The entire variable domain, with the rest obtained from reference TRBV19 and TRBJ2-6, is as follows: DGGITQSPKYLFRKEGQNVTLSCEQNLNHDAMYWYRQDPGQGLRLIYYSQIVNDFQKGDIAEGYSVSREKKESFPLTVTSAQKNPTAFYLCASSISSSSGANVLTFGAGSRLTVL.

In DNA form, the CDR3 reads TGTGCCAGCAGGCCCCCACTAGCGGGGGGTGGCAATGAGCAGTTCTTC. This translates into CASRPPLAGGGNEQFF. The chain links TRBV27 to TRBJ2-1; 12 bases are a match to TRBD2. Losses at the gene ends were 6 bases for V and 6 bases for J; bases not matched to a gene: 9. This CDR3 is built from 16 residues. Germline CDR1 is MNHEY and CDR2 is SMNVEV (reference sequence).

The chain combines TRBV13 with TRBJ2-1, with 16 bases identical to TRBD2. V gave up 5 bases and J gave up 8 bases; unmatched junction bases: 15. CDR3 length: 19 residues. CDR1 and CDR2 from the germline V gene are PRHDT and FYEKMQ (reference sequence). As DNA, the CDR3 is TGTGCCAGCAGCCCGACCGGGACTAGCGGGGGGGGACGAAGATATGAGCAGTTCTTC. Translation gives CASSPTGTSGGGRRYEQFF.

CDR3 in amino acids: CASSIENRASGYTF. Here the CDR3 DNA reads TGTGCCAGTAGTATAGAAAACAGGGCAAGCGGCTACACCTTC. The J gene is TRBJ1-2, the V gene TRBV19; tentatively, D is TRBD1 (6 bases). Per germline, CDR1 LNHDA and CDR2 SQIVND (reference sequence). This CDR3 has 14 amino acids. Trimming stripped 0 bases from V and 8 bases from J, with 13 bases between.

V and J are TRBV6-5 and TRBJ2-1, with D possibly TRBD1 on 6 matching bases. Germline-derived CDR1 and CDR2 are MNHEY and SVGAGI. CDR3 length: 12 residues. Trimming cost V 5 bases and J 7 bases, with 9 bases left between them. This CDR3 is CASSLTGNEQFF. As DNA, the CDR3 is TGTGCCAGCAGTCTCACAGGGAATGAGCAGTTCTTC.

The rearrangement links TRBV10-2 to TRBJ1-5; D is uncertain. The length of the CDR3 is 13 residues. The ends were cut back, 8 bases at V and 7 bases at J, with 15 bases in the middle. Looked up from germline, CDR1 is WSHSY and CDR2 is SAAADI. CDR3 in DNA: TGCGCCAGCCAAAACACAGCCAACCAGCCCCAGCATTTT. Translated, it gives CASQNTANQPQHF.

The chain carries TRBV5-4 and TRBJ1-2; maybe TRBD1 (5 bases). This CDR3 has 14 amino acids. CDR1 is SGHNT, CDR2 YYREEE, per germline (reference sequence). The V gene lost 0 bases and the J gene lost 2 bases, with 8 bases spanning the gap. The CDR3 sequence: CASSLDRQNYGYTF. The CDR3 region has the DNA TGTGCCAGCAGCTTGGACCGACAGAACTATGGCTACACCTTC. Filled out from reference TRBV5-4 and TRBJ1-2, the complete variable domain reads ETGVTQSPTHLIKTRGQQVTLRCSSQSGHNTVSWYQQALGQGPQFIFQYYREEENGRGNFPPRFSGLQFPNYSSELNVNALELDDSALYLCASSLDRQNYGYTFGSGTRLTVV.

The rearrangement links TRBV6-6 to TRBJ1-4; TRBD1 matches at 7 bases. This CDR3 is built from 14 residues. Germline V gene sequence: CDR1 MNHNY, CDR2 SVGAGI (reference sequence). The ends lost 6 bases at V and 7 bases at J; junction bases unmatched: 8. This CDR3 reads CASSPGTVSEKLFF. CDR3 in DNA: TGTGCCAGCAGCCCCGGGACAGTGTCTGAAAAACTGTTTTTT.

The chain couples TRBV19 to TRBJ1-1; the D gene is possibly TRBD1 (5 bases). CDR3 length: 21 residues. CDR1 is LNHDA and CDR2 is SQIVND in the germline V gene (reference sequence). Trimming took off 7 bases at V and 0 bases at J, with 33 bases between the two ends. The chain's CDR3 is CASNGGDQPRVDWRLNTEAFF. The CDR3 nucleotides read TGTGCCAGTAACGGGGGTGACCAACCCAGGGTCGATTGGCGGTTGAACACTGAAGCTTTCTTT.

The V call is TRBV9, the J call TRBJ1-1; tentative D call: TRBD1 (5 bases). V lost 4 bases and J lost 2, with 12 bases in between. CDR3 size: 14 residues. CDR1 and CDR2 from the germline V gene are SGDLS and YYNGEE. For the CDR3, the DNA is TGTGCCAGCAGCCCCGTAAGGGGTAACACTGAAGCTTTCTTT. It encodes CASSPVRGNTEAFF.

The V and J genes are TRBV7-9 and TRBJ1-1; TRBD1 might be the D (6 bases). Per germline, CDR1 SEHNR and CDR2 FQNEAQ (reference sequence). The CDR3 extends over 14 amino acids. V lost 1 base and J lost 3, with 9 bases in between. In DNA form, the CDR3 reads TGTGCCAGCAGCTTAGTCCAGGGGCACACTGAAGCTTTCTTT. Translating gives CASSLVQGHTEAFF. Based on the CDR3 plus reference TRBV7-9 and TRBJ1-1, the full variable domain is DTGVSQNPRHKITKRGQNVTFRCDPISEHNRLYWYRQTLGQGPEFLTYFQNEAQLEKSRLLSDRFSAERPKGSFSTLEIQRTEQGDSAMYLCASSLVQGHTEAFFGQGTRLTVV.

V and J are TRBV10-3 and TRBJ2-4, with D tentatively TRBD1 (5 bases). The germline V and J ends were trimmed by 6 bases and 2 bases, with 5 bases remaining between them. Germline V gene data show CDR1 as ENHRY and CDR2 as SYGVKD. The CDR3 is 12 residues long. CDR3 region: CAIRGPKNIQYF. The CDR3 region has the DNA TGTGCCATCAGGGGGCCCAAAAACATTCAGTACTTC.

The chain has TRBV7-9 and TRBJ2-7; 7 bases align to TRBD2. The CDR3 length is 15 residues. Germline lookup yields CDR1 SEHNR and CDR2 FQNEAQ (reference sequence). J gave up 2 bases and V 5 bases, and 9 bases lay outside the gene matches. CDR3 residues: CASSQGPGRTYEQYF. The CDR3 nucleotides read TGTGCCAGCAGCCAGGGACCCGGGAGGACCTACGAGCAGTACTTC.

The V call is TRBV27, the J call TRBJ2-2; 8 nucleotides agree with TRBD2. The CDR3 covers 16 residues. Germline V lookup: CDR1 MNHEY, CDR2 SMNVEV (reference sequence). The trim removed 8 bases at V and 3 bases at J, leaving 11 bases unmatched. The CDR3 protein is CASHPPSGGYTGELFF. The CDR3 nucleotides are TGTGCCAGCCACCCCCCGAGCGGGGGTTACACCGGGGAGCTGTTTTTT.

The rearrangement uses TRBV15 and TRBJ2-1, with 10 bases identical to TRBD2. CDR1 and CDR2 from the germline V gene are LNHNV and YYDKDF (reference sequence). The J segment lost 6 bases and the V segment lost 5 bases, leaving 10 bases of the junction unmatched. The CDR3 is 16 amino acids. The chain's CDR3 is CATSDRTSGFGNEQFF. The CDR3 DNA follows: TGTGCCACCAGCGACCGGACTAGCGGATTCGGCAATGAGCAGTTCTTC.

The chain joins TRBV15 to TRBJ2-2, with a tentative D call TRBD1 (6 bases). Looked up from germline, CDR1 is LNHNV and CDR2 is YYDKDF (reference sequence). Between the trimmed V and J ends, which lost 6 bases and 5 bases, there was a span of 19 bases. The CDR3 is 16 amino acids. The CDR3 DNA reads TGTGCCACCAGTTCAAGTCCGGGACATACTACCGGGGAGCTGTTTTTT. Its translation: CATSSSPGHTTGELFF.